This T cell receptor beta chain came from a study of PD-1 blockade in classical Hodgkin lymphoma. About the study: Intravenous nivolumab at 3 mg/kg was given to patients every 2 weeks.

This CDR3 is 17 amino acids long. V dropped 7 bases and J dropped 2; count of bases not matched to a gene: 15. Germline V lookup: CDR1 LNHDA, CDR2 SQIVND (reference sequence). Patients all relapsed after autologous stem cell transplantation, and there was variation in brentuximab vedotin exposure. Libraries were prepared by immunoSEQ multiplex PCR; TCRdb keeps only in-frame clonotypes and omits some of them. Of roughly 20,000 clones listed, 65% to 80% are singletons. The TCR comes from a human donor with classical Hodgkin lymphoma. V gene TRBV19 combines with J gene TRBJ2-3, with 7 bases matching TRBD2. The starting material was peripheral blood mononuclear cells (PBMCs), obtained before the second cycle of nivolumab. The CDR3 here is CASTSYGSGTLTDTQYF. The CDR3 DNA is TGTGCCAGTACCTCCTATGGAAGCGGGACCCTCACAGATACGCAGTATTTT. Using reference TRBV19 and TRBJ2-3 for the parts outside the CDR3, the full variable domain is DGGITQSPKYLFRKEGQNVTLSCEQNLNHDAMYWYRQDPGQGLRLIYYSQIVNDFQKGDIAEGYSVSREKKESFPLTVTSAQKNPTAFYLCASTSYGSGTLTDTQYFGPGTRLTVL.